This T cell receptor beta chain was identified in a study of blood T cell repertoires in COVID-19. Study-wide context: Acute and convalescent COVID-19 samples came from the United States, Italy and Spain. T cells, B-cell-depleted T cells, or PBMCs provided the cDNA or gDNA that served as material.

In the study's own analysis: Researchers report that nucleated cell counts were estimated from reference gene primer amplification. The protocol was immunoSEQ multiplex PCR, while the TCRdb copy is restricted to in-frame clones and leaves out a portion. For V, J and clone size, that table is used; D and trimming come from the DNA. The data hold 200,000 to 250,000 clones, with approximately 84% observed a single time. CDR3 size: 15 residues. Germline V gene data show CDR1 as SGHVS and CDR2 as FQNEAQ. V gave up 1 base and J gave up 4 bases, with 14 bases separating them. The J gene is TRBJ2-7, the V gene TRBV7-8, with a possible D match to TRBD1 (5 bases). This sequence was found in a woman of 80 years or more with acute or convalescent COVID-19. Material for sequencing was peripheral blood. This chain's CDR3 is CASSLELSTAYEQYF. CDR3 nucleotide sequence: TGTGCCAGCAGCTTAGAGTTGTCGACAGCTTACGAGCAGTACTTC.